What follows describes a single T cell receptor (beta chain). These data originate in a study of blood T cell repertoires in COVID-19. On the study more broadly: Samples taken during acute and convalescent COVID-19 were collected in the United States, Italy and Spain.

Sequencing used immunoSEQ multiplex PCR; TCRdb keeps in-frame clones, though not all of them. The data hold some 360,000 clones, with approximately 89% observed a single time. Germline CDR1 is ENHRY and CDR2 is SYGVKD. The CDR3 runs 15 residues. Trimming shortened V by 4 bases and J by 4 bases, and 16 bases separated the two germline ends. V and J are TRBV10-3 and TRBJ1-2, with D possibly TRBD1 on 6 matching bases. The receptor was isolated from a woman aged 60-70 years with COVID-19, enrolled during active disease. Source material: peripheral blood. CDR3 sequence reads: CAISVGGASGYGYTF. Here the CDR3 DNA reads TGTGCCATCAGTGTGGGGGGGGCGTCGGGCTATGGCTACACCTTC.